This T cell receptor beta chain stems from a study of cytotoxic CD8 clonotypes in ibrutinib-treated CLL. Overall study findings and caveats: With treatment, public clonotypes, which were uncommon, either contracted or remained stable.

Concerning this clone: Its matching antigen is unknown.

Libraries were prepared by immunoSEQ multiplex PCR; TCRdb keeps only in-frame clonotypes and omits some of them. The data contain approximately 190,000 clones, 65% to 80% of them singletons. V lost 0 bases and J lost 9; bases outside the gene matches: 7. The CDR3 runs to 16 residues. CDR1 is SGDLS and CDR2 is YYNGEE in the germline V gene. This receptor was identified in a human donor with chronic lymphocytic leukemia. The J gene is TRBJ2-3, the V gene TRBV9; TRBD2 matches at 13 bases. Sample: PBMCs, taken after 12 months of ibrutinib treatment. The CDR3 bases are TGTGCCAGCAGCGTAGATGGACTAGCGGGAGCGCGGACGCAGTATTTT. This sequence encodes CASSVDGLAGARTQYF.